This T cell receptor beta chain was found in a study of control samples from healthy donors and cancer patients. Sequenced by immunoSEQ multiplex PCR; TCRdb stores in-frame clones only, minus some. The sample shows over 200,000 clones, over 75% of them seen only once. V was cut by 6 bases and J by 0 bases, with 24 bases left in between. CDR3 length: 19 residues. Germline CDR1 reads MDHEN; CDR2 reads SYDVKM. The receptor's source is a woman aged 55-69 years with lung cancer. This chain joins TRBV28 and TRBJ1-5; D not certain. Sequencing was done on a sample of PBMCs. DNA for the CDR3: TGTGCCAGCAGCGAGGACGACGCCGGCTCCAGGAATAGCAATCAGCCCCAGCATTTT. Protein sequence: CASSEDDAGSRNSNQPQHF.